This entry features one TCR beta chain sequence. Trimming shortened V by 11 bases and J by 7 bases, and 26 bases separated the two germline ends. In germline, CDR1 is LNHDA, CDR2 SQIVND (reference sequence). CDR3 length: 15 amino acids. This sample is drawn from a study of cytomegalovirus exposure and HLA in healthy donors. The PCR used 60 Vbeta and 13 Jbeta primers. Using immunoSEQ multiplex PCR, the repertoire was profiled, and TCRdb retains in-frame clones only, with some absent. The table lists over 100,000 clones, over 75% of them singletons, with approximately 4.5% in the top ten. This chain joins TRBV19 and TRBJ1-2; D remains unclear. The receptor was isolated from a male donor in good health and CMV-seropositive. Sequences were obtained from PBMCs. CDR3 DNA sequence: TGTGCCGGGAGCAGCCTGGACCCGTTTTCTGGTGGCTACACCTTC. Translating it yields CAGSSLDPFSGGYTF.